A single sample gave rise to the 18 T cell receptor beta chains below, sequenced in a study of blood T cells in healthy people across ages. A second PCR, run for roughly 7 to 12 cycles, used a sample-barcoded 5' primer plus a J-beta primer mix. TCRdb analysed the 5' RACE reads with MiXCR anew, one entry per CDR3 protein. The table has 1.5 million or so distinct CDR3 sequences, approximately 42% seen once. Sequences were obtained from blood. The receptors derive from a woman between 18 and 30 years old in good health.

CDR3 protein: CATSVGPGSEQYF. In DNA, the CDR3 is TGTGCCACCAGTGTGGGACCGGGGAGTGAGCAGTACTTC. The chain is built from TRBV24-1 and TRBJ2-7, with D possibly called TRBD1 or TRBD2 (5 bases each). Trimming took 5 bases from V and 7 from J, leaving 14 bases between them. Germline CDR1 and CDR2: KGHDR and SFDVKD. The CDR3 sequence is 13 residues long.

This clonotype was recorded a few times. The CDR3 nucleotides read TGTGCCAGCAGCCATAAAGGTGCTAGGGTTTGGGCTGATGAGCAGTTCTTC. It yields the protein CASSHKGARVWADEQFF. The chain joins TRBV7-2 to TRBJ2-1, with D hard to call. Germline assignment: CDR1 SGHTA and CDR2 FQGNSA. V lost 5 bases, J lost 8 bases, and 25 bases lay in between. The CDR3 consists of 17 residues.

A few counts support this clonotype. The chain uses TRBV4-1 and TRBJ2-5; possibly TRBD1 or TRBD2 for D (6 bases each). The DNA matches TRBJ2-7 better at its end, which makes the J call doubtful. The CDR3 spans 15 residues. CDR1 and CDR2 from the germline V gene are MGHRA and YSYEKL. The CDR3 sequence: CASSDRHREEYEQYF. The CDR3 DNA sequence: TGCGCCAGCAGCGACCGGCACAGGGAGGAATACGAGCAGTACTTC.

In its sample, this clonotype was seen a few times. This rearrangement joins TRBV7-2 to TRBJ2-3; 9 bases are a match to TRBD2. Trimming removed 4 bases from V and 14 bases from J; junction bases left unmatched: 10. This CDR3 spans 13 amino acids. Germline lookup yields CDR1 SGHTA and CDR2 FQGNSA. CDR3 loop: CASSSPRLAALYF. The CDR3 region has the DNA TGTGCCAGCAGCTCCCCCCGACTAGCGGCCTTGTATTTT. The whole variable domain, remainder taken from reference TRBV7-2 and TRBJ2-3, is GAGVSQSPSNKVTEKGKDVELRCDPISGHTALYWYRQSLGQGLEFLIYFQGNSAPDKSGLPSDRFSAERTGGSVSTLTIQRTQQEDSAVYLCASSSPRLAALYFGPGTRLTVL.

The rearrangement uses TRBV20-1 and TRBJ2-6, with D possibly TRBD1 on 5 matching bases. CDR1 is DFQATT and CDR2 is SNEGSKA in the germline V gene (reference sequence). CDR3 size: 14 residues. Trimming removed 4 bases at V and 4 bases at J, with 11 bases between. The CDR3, as DNA: TGCAGTGCTACCAGGGAAGGGGGGGCCAACGTCCTGACTTTC. Encoded protein: CSATREGGANVLTF.

The chain links TRBV5-6 to TRBJ2-7, with 9 nucleotides matching TRBD2. The CDR3 runs 15 residues. Germline loops: CDR1 SGHDT, CDR2 YYEEEE. V shed 3 bases, J shed 4 bases, and the junction held 8 bases outside the gene matches. CDR3 sequence (DNA): TGTGCCAGCAGCTCTGCCGGGACTAGCTTTTACGAGCAGTACTTC. Translated, it gives CASSSAGTSFYEQYF.

The gene calls are TRBV2 and TRBJ1-5; D is uncertain. V lost 4 bases to trimming and J lost 4 bases, with 11 bases between them. The germline V gene has CDR1 SNHLY and CDR2 FYNNEI. The CDR3 has 14 amino acids. This CDR3 is CASSVRQTNQPQHF. CDR3 nucleotides: TGTGCCAGCAGTGTAAGGCAGACTAATCAGCCCCAGCATTTT.

A word on this clonotype: The junction differs from germline at one of its ends, possibly a read error. This chain joins TRBV12-5 and TRBJ1-1; D remains ambiguous. Germline values: CDR1 LGHNT, CDR2 FRNRAP. This CDR3 is 16 amino acids long. The CDR3 DNA follows: TGTACTAGTGGTTTGCCCCCCCACTTCCTGAACACTGAAGCTTTCTTT. Translated: CTSGLPPHFLNTEAFF.

The chain uses TRBV28 and TRBJ1-4, with D possibly being TRBD1 (6 bases). V lost 3 bases and J 7 bases, leaving 12 bases between the germline ends. CDR3 length equals 14 residues. Germline CDR1 is MDHEN and CDR2 is SYDVKM. For the CDR3, the DNA is TGTGCCAGCAGTTTGGACAGTTTATCTGAAAAACTGTTTTTT. Residues: CASSLDSLSEKLFF.

The genes are TRBV20-1 and TRBJ2-3, with D uncertain. The CDR3 length is 13 residues. Germline loops: CDR1 DFQATT, CDR2 SNEGSKA (reference sequence). The V and J ends lost 5 bases and 5 bases respectively, with 14 bases between them. As DNA, the CDR3 is TGCAGTGCTGTCCTCTCCCGCGGAGATACGCAGTATTTT. Residues: CSAVLSRGDTQYF.

The chain combines TRBV11-2 with TRBJ1-2; D ambiguous. The CDR3 runs to 15 residues. Trimming stripped 0 bases from V and 5 bases from J, with 13 bases between. Germline CDR1 SGHAT, CDR2 FQNNGV. The CDR3 nucleotides are TGTGCCAGCAGCTTAGATGCGGTGCAGCTATATGGCTACACCTTC. As protein: CASSLDAVQLYGYTF.

This chain links TRBV12-3 or TRBV12-4 with TRBJ2-1; the D gene is possibly TRBD2 (5 bases). Trimming pared 5 bases from V and 2 bases from J, leaving 16 bases between. This CDR3 comprises 16 residues. Here the CDR3 DNA reads TGTGCCAGCAGTCTCTCGGCCGGAGGACCCTACAATGAGCAGTTCTTC. Translation: CASSLSAGGPYNEQFF.

The chain is built from TRBV6-6 and TRBJ1-3; D possibly corresponds to TRBD1 (5 bases). Trimming pared 6 bases from V and 2 bases from J, leaving 14 bases between. The CDR3 contains 15 residues. Germline CDR1 and CDR2: MNHNY and SVGAGI (reference sequence). The CDR3 nucleotides are TGTGCCAGCAGAAAGCAGGGAGGGGCTGGAAACACCATATATTTT. Protein sequence: CASRKQGGAGNTIYF.

On this clonotype: A much bigger clone sits one base away, suggesting this may be a read error. The chain is built from TRBV5-1 and TRBJ2-1; the match to TRBD1 covers 8 bases. J gave up 10 bases and V 4 bases, and 7 bases lay outside the gene matches. The CDR3 contains 13 residues. The germline gives CDR1 SGHRS, CDR2 YFSETQ. The CDR3 DNA follows: TGCGCCAGCAGCGTGGGGACAGGCTACGAGCAGTTCTTC. This gives the protein CASSVGTGYEQFF.

This rearrangement joins TRBV5-1 to TRBJ2-1; D is unresolved. The CDR3 contains 14 residues. From germline, CDR1 is SGHRS and CDR2 YFSETQ. Trimming stripped 3 bases from V and 4 bases from J, with 11 bases between. The CDR3 region has the DNA TGCGCCAGCAGCTACCGAAGTCCGTACAATGAGCAGTTCTTC. The encoded protein is CASSYRSPYNEQFF.

The chain joins TRBV7-9 to TRBJ2-5, with unresolved D. Germline V lookup: CDR1 SEHNR, CDR2 FQNEAQ (reference sequence). V gave up 7 bases and J gave up 11 bases, with 20 bases separating them. This CDR3 has 13 amino acids. The chain's CDR3 is CASNYHSPDEQYF. The CDR3 DNA sequence: TGTGCCAGCAACTATCACTCTCCGGATGAGCAGTACTTC. The complete variable domain, with remaining parts taken from reference TRBV7-9 and TRBJ2-5, reads DTGVSQNPRHKITKRGQNVTFRCDPISEHNRLYWYRQTLGQGPEFLTYFQNEAQLEKSRLLSDRFSAERPKGSFSTLEIQRTEQGDSAMYLCASNYHSPDEQYFGPGTRLLVL.

The chain carries TRBV28 and TRBJ2-3, with D unresolved. The CDR3 is made up of 16 amino acids. Between the trimmed V and J ends, which lost 6 bases and 2 bases, there was a span of 18 bases. Germline V gene sequence: CDR1 MDHEN, CDR2 SYDVKM. The CDR3 spells CASRLGRRLDTDTQYF. The CDR3 nucleotides are TGTGCCAGCAGGCTTGGGCGGAGATTAGACACAGATACGCAGTATTTT.

The chain links TRBV5-5 to TRBJ1-1, with unresolved D. This CDR3 contains 15 residues. Germline-derived CDR1 and CDR2 are SGHKS and YYEKEE (reference sequence). V was shortened by 0 bases and J by 2 bases, with 11 bases between the two germline ends. CDR3 in DNA: TGTGCCAGCAGCTTGGAATATGGCGTTAACACTGAAGCTTTCTTT. This translates into CASSLEYGVNTEAFF. Variable domain in full (rest from reference TRBV5-5 and TRBJ1-1): DAGVTQSPTHLIKTRGQQVTLRCSPISGHKSVSWYQQVLGQGPQFIFQYYEKEERGRGNFPDRFSARQFPNYSSELNVNALLLGDSALYLCASSLEYGVNTEAFFGQGTRLTVV.